This TCR beta chain was documented in a study of cytomegalovirus exposure and HLA in healthy donors. Whole-study context: Most genotyped donors, around 78% of around 370, had Caucasian-associated genetic ancestry.

The study sampled nominally healthy donors, though unrecorded immune exposures were likely. Study outcomes and limitations: The study labeled 150 to 200 TCR beta chains cytomegalovirus-associated.

In regard to this clone: The antigen remains undetermined.

The V end was cut by 0 bases, the J end by 0 bases, with 9 bases between. CDR1 is MNHNS, CDR2 SASEGT, per germline. This CDR3 is 16 amino acids long. The study ran its PCR with 60 Vbeta and 13 Jbeta primers. TCRdb keeps only in-frame clones here, not all; method: immunoSEQ multiplex PCR. The sample totals 20,000 to 25,000 clones. Sequenced: PBMCs. The V and J genes are TRBV6-1 and TRBJ1-3, with a weak D call TRBD1 (5 bases). The receptor was isolated from a man aged 55 to 70 in good health and CMV-seropositive. In DNA form, the CDR3 reads TGTGCCAGCAGTGAAGCTGGCAGGGTCTCTGGAAACACCATATATTTT. Protein: CASSEAGRVSGNTIYF.